This T cell receptor beta chain appears in the sequencing data of a study of blood T cell repertoires in COVID-19. Germline V gene data show CDR1 as SNHLY and CDR2 as FYNNEI. V lost 3 bases, J lost 5 bases, and 2 bases stayed unmatched. The CDR3 runs to 13 residues. Under the authors' procedure: Reference gene primer amplification gave nucleated cell count estimates. Clones were sequenced by immunoSEQ multiplex PCR, and TCRdb holds only the in-frame ones, with some missing. For V, J and clone size, that table is used; D and trimming come from the DNA. This sample has approximately 140,000 clones; about 83% occur once, and the top ten carry about 8.1%.

The source is a man younger than 45 with COVID-19, enrolled during active disease. The rearrangement uses TRBV2 and TRBJ2-7, with TRBD1 matching 9 bases. The sequenced sample was peripheral blood. CDR3 coding DNA: TGTGCCAGCAGTGAGGGACAGGGACACGAGCAGTACTTC. Translated, it gives CASSEGQGHEQYF.